A selection of T cell receptor beta chains follows, all from one sample in a study of shared clonotypes between healthy human individuals. The repertoire was sequenced with immunoSEQ multiplex PCR; TCRdb's copy has only in-frame clones and lacks some. The data contain approximately 510,000 clones, 75% to 85% of them singletons. Sequencing input: PBMCs. The receptors come from a woman aged 40 to 50 in good health. Some clones in this sample may be carry-over from other donors' samples. The CDR3 runs from the conserved cysteine through the conserved F or W. The D gene is left open where the match is weak. A clone size is listed for some rows: how often the clone was seen (once, few, many), or a class if it is expanded.

>-|TRBJ2-1|TRBV11-2|TRBD2
CASRRLAGIYNEQFF
TGTGCCAGCAGAAGACTAGCGGGAATCTACAATGAGCAGTTCTTC
>-|TRBJ2-7|TRBV27|TRBD2
CASSLQGTSSGSYEQYF
TGTGCCAGCAGTTTACAAGGGACTTCTAGCGGAAGCTACGAGCAGTACTTC
>-|TRBJ2-3|TRBV6-5|TRBD2
CASSYSRLAGDTQYF
TGTGCCAGCAGTTACTCAAGACTAGCGGGAGATACGCAGTATTTT
>-|TRBJ1-1|TRBV19|-
CASSIGGGNTEAFF
TGTGCCAGTAGTATAGGAGGGGGAAACACTGAAGCTTTCTTT
>once|TRBJ2-7|TRBV28|-
CASIPPGGGHEQYF
TGTGCCAGCATCCCCCCAGGGGGAGGTCACGAGCAGTACTTC
>-|TRBJ2-5|TRBV28|TRBD2
CASSLTGTRVRGTQYF
TGTGCCAGCAGTCTAACCGGGACTAGGGTTCGGGGGACCCAGTACTTC
>once|TRBJ2-7|TRBV5-1|-
CASSLQPMPYEQYF
TGCGCCAGCAGCTTGCAACCGATGCCCTACGAGCAGTACTTC
>-|TRBJ1-5|TRBV28|-
CASSLITDYSNQPQHF
TGTGCCAGCAGTTTAATAACAGACTATAGCAATCAGCCCCAGCATTTT
>-|TRBJ1-5|TRBV19|-
CASSTRVADNQPQHF
TGTGCCAGTAGTACAAGAGTGGCAGATAATCAGCCCCAGCATTTT
>-|TRBJ1-4|TRBV9|-
CASSASWGPTNEKLFF
TGTGCCAGCAGCGCCTCTTGGGGACCCACTAATGAAAAACTGTTTTTT
>-|TRBJ1-1|TRBV15|-
CATSRDNLSGTEAFF
TGTGCCACCAGCAGAGATAATCTTTCGGGTACTGAAGCTTTCTTT
>-|TRBJ2-1|TRBV28|-
CASYRRSVFF
TGTGCCAGTTACAGGAGGTCGGTGTTCTTC
>once|TRBJ2-5|TRBV30|TRBD2
CAWSVRGGFQETQYF
TGTGCCTGGAGTGTACGGGGGGGGTTCCAAGAGACCCAGTACTTC
>-|TRBJ2-7|TRBV27|-
CASSLNSVSSYEQYF
TGTGCCAGCAGTCTGAACAGCGTCAGCTCCTACGAGCAGTACTTC
>many|TRBJ2-3|TRBV21-1|-
CASSKAGARTGIFTDTQYF
TGTGCCAGCAGCAAAGCAGGGGCCCGGACAGGGATATTCACAGATACGCAGTATTTT